This TCR beta chain was documented in a study of cytomegalovirus exposure and HLA in healthy donors. General study results and limits: As was reported, the HLA-A and HLA-B alleles of most subjects were accurately predicted from TCR beta sequences. TCR beta V segments were, for the most part, productive about 87% or about 30% of the time in an earlier analysis. The study listed some 160 cytomegalovirus-associated TCR beta chains.

The CDR3 runs 15 residues. CDR1 and CDR2 (germline): SGHTA, FQGNSA. Trimming pared 1 base from V and 1 base from J, leaving 5 bases between. To note about this clone: Its antigen remains unidentified.

In the PCR, 60 Vbeta and 13 Jbeta primers were used. Sequencing used immunoSEQ multiplex PCR; TCRdb keeps in-frame clones, though not all of them. The sample lists roughly 160,000 clones, approximately 81% occurring once. The source is a woman aged 30 to 39 in good health and CMV-seropositive. Sequenced material: PBMCs. V usage is TRBV7-2 and J usage is TRBJ1-6, with D unclear. The CDR3 loop reads CASSLEQSYNSPLHF. In DNA form, the CDR3 reads TGTGCCAGCAGCTTAGAACAGTCCTATAATTCACCCCTCCACTTT.